Listed here are 16 T cell receptor beta chains from one sample, sequenced in a study of blood T cells in healthy people across ages. Alongside a J-beta primer mix, a sample-barcoded 5' primer served in a second PCR lasting roughly 6 to 11 cycles. TCRdb processed the 5' RACE reads anew with MiXCR; each CDR3 protein has one entry. The repertoire consists of about 1 million distinct CDR3 sequences, with 45% occurring once and the leading ten covering about 19%. The sequenced sample consisted of blood. These receptors all come from a woman aged 55-69 years in good health.

This chain connects TRBV25-1 to TRBJ1-4; TRBD1 matches 8 bases. The CDR3 length is 13 residues. The trim removed 10 bases at V and 8 bases at J, leaving 9 bases unmatched. Germline V gene data show CDR1 as MGHDK and CDR2 as SYGVNS. The CDR3 DNA sequence: TGTGCCACATCTCAGGGGGCGCAGGAAAAACTGTTTTTT. Protein sequence: CATSQGAQEKLFF.

The sample holds a few counts of this clonotype. The rearrangement joins TRBV29-1 to TRBJ2-1, with TRBD2 matching over 10 bases. This CDR3 is 14 amino acids long. Trimming took 7 bases from V and 4 from J; bases not matched to a gene: 7. Germline CDR1 and CDR2: SQVTM and ANQGSEA. The CDR3 nucleotides read TGCAGCGGAATAGCGGGAGGCACTTACAATGAGCAGTTCTTC. Translation gives CSGIAGGTYNEQFF.

This clonotype was recorded many times. The chain combines TRBV7-2 with TRBJ2-2, with D perhaps matching TRBD2 (6 bases). This CDR3 has 15 residues. Germline V gene sequence: CDR1 SGHTA, CDR2 FQGNSA. The V end was cut by 1 base, the J end by 2 bases, with 8 bases between. CDR3 DNA: TGTGCCAGCAGCTTAGTAGGGACTAACACCGGGGAGCTGTTTTTT. This translates into CASSLVGTNTGELFF.

Only a few counts were recorded for this clonotype. This chain links TRBV6-1 with TRBJ2-7, with TRBD2 matching 9 bases. Trimming removed 2 bases from V and 3 bases from J; junction bases left unmatched: 5. The CDR3 is 15 amino acids. Germline V gene data show CDR1 as MNHNS and CDR2 as SASEGT. Written as DNA, the CDR3 is TGTGCCAGCAGTGAAACCGGGACTAGCAGCTACGAGCAGTACTTC. Its protein product is CASSETGTSSYEQYF.

Ten or more counts support this clonotype. The CDR3 region is CASSDRGLRQPQHF. In nucleotides, the CDR3 is TGTGCCAGCAGCGACAGGGGGTTGAGGCAGCCCCAGCATTTT. The chain is built from TRBV28 and TRBJ1-5; 9 nucleotides line up with TRBD1. This CDR3 contains 14 residues. Trimming cost V 6 bases and J 7 bases; bases outside gene matches: 7. The germline CDR1 and CDR2 sequences are MDHEN and SYDVKM.

The chain is built from TRBV10-3 and TRBJ2-6; 7 bases line up with TRBD1. The CDR3 sequence is 17 residues long. Per germline, CDR1 ENHRY and CDR2 SYGVKD. The trim removed 8 bases at V and 0 bases at J, leaving 10 bases unmatched. DNA for the CDR3: TGTGCCATCCGTTTGGCAGGGGGTATCTCTGGGGCCAACGTCCTGACTTTC. It translates to CAIRLAGGISGANVLTF.

This clonotype was seen ten or more times. V and J are TRBV25-1 and TRBJ2-5, with unresolved D. The CDR3 has 11 amino acids. Deletions cut 4 bases from V and 11 bases from J, with 11 bases between. Per germline, CDR1 MGHDK and CDR2 SYGVNS. The CDR3, as DNA: TGTGCCAGCAGTGGCCTCAGAGAGCAGTACTTC. Protein sequence: CASSGLREQYF.

This chain uses TRBV3-1 with TRBJ1-6; 10 bases are a match to TRBD1. V dropped 3 bases and J dropped 5; count of bases not matched to a gene: 4. The germline V gene has CDR1 LGHDT and CDR2 YNNKEL (reference sequence). This CDR3 is 16 amino acids long. In DNA form, the CDR3 reads TGTGCCAGCAGCCAGTGGACAGGGGGGGATAATTCACCCCTCCACTTT. It translates to CASSQWTGGDNSPLHF. Variable domain in full (rest from reference TRBV3-1 and TRBJ1-6): DTAVSQTPKYLVTQMGNDKSIKCEQNLGHDTMYWYKQDSKKFLKIMFSYNNKELIINETVPNRFSPKSPDKAHLNLHINSLELGDSAVYFCASSQWTGGDNSPLHFGNGTRLTVT.

The V and J genes are TRBV28 and TRBJ2-7; TRBD1 aligns across 7 bases. The CDR3 has 15 amino acids. Unmatched junction bases numbered 6, after V lost 4 bases and J lost 0 bases. CDR1 and CDR2 (germline): MDHEN, SYDVKM. CDR3 region: CASSSPGQSSYEQYF. The DNA for the CDR3 is TGTGCCAGCAGTTCCCCGGGACAGAGCTCCTACGAGCAGTACTTC.

This rearrangement joins TRBV10-3 to TRBJ1-4, with 9 bases lining up with TRBD1. V trimming: 10 bases; J trimming: 5 bases; junction bases outside the gene matches: 5. Looked up from germline, CDR1 is ENHRY and CDR2 is SYGVKD. The CDR3 extends over 13 amino acids. In nucleotides, the CDR3 is TGTGCCACTACGACAGGGGGAAATGAAAAACTGTTTTTT. This sequence encodes CATTTGGNEKLFF.

This CDR3 is CASTSGSLYNEQFF. CDR3 nucleotide sequence: TGTGCCAGCACTAGCGGGAGCCTATACAATGAGCAGTTCTTC. The chain has TRBV6-6 and TRBJ2-1; 10 positions match TRBD2. CDR1 and CDR2 (germline): MNHNY, SVGAGI (reference sequence). Trimming removed 7 bases from V and 4 bases from J; junction bases left unmatched: 4. This CDR3 is 14 amino acids long.

This clonotype was detected a few times. CDR3 in amino acids: CASSLVTGAANYGYTF. CDR3 sequence (DNA): TGTGCCAGCAGCTTAGTTACGGGGGCAGCTAACTATGGCTACACCTTC. The chain employs TRBV7-2 and TRBJ1-2; possibly TRBD1 for D (6 bases). The germline V gene encodes CDR1 SGHTA and CDR2 FQGNSA. Trimming took off 1 base at V and 0 bases at J, with 12 bases between the two ends. The CDR3 is 16 residues long.

This clonotype was observed a handful of times. This rearrangement joins TRBV10-3 to TRBJ2-3; D perhaps matches TRBD2 (5 bases). With 6 bases removed from V and 2 bases from J, the gap between germline ends came to 12 bases. The CDR3 extends over 14 amino acids. Germline assignment: CDR1 ENHRY and CDR2 SYGVKD. For the CDR3, the DNA is TGTGCCATCAGCGGGTGGGAGTCCACAGATACGCAGTATTTT. This codes for CAISGWESTDTQYF.

This clonotype appeared a single time. V gene TRBV6-1 combines with J gene TRBJ2-3; 7 nucleotides line up with TRBD1. Losses at the gene ends were 2 bases for V and 4 bases for J; bases not matched to a gene: 6. The CDR3 extends over 15 amino acids. Germline CDR1 is MNHNS and CDR2 is SASEGT. CDR3 in amino acids: CASSETGTAADTQYF. CDR3 coding DNA: TGTGCCAGCAGTGAAACCGGGACAGCCGCAGATACGCAGTATTTT.

A few counts support this clonotype. The genes are TRBV4-1 and TRBJ1-5; 8 bases match TRBD1. Trimming removed 2 bases from V and 1 base from J; junction bases left unmatched: 10. This CDR3 spans 18 amino acids. Per the germline V gene, CDR1 is MGHRA and CDR2 is YSYEKL. Here the CDR3 DNA reads TGCGCCAGCAGCCAAAACCAACACCCAGGGGGCAGCAATCAGCCCCAGCATTTT. It codes for CASSQNQHPGGSNQPQHF.

This clonotype showed up just once. V and J are TRBV25-1 and TRBJ1-6; D is possibly TRBD1 (5 bases). Per the germline V gene, CDR1 is MGHDK and CDR2 is SYGVNS. The CDR3 contains 13 residues. V was clipped by 2 bases and J by 14 bases, with 13 bases between them. In DNA form, the CDR3 reads TGTGCCAGCAGTGAACCGACAGTCTTTTCCCTCCACTTT. Translation gives CASSEPTVFSLHF.